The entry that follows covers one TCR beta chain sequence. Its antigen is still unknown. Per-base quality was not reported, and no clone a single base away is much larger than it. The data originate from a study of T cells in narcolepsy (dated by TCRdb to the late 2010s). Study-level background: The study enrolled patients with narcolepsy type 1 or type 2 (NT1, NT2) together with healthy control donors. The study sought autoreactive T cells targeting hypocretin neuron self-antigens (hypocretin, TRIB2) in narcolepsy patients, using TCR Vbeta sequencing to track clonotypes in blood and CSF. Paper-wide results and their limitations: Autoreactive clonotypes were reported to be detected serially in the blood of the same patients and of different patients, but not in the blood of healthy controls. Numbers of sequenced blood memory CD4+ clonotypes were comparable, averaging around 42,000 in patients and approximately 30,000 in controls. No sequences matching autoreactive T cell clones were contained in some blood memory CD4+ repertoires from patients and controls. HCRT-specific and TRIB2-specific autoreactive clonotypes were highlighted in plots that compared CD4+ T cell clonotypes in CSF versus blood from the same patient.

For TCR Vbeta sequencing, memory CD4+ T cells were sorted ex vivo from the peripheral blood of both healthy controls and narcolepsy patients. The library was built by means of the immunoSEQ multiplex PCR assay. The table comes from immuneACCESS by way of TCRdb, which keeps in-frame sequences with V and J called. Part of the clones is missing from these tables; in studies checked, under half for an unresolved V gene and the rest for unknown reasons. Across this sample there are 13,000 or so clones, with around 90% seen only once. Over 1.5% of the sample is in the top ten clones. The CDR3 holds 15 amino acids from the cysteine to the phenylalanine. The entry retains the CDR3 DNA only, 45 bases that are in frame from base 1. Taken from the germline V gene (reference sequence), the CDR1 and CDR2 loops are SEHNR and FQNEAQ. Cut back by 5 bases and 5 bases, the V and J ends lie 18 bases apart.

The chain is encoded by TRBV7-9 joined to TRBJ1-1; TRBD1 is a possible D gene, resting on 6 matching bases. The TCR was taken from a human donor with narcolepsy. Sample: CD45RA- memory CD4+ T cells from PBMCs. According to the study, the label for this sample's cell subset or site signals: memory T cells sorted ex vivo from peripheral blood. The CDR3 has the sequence CASSPRGQPRTEAFF. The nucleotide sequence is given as TGTGCCAGCAGCCCTCGCGGACAGCCGAGGACTGAAGCTTTCTTT.